Below, 14 T cell receptor beta chains from the same sample are listed, as sequenced in a study of shared clonotypes between healthy human individuals. As defined, naive CD8 cells were CD45RO-negative and positively selected for CCR7, with terminally differentiated effector memory CD45RA+ cells excluded. Produced via immunoSEQ multiplex PCR; TCRdb's table is partial and in-frame only. The sample lists about 2,100,000 clones; about 93% were seen once. The sample was naive CD8+ T cells from PBMCs. These receptors originate from a man between 18 and 35 years old in good health. Some clones in this sample may be carry-over from other donors' samples.

Details on this clone: The same CDR3 also results from other DNA sequences found in this sample. The chain carries TRBV27 and TRBJ2-7, with D unclear. V dropped 6 bases and J dropped 4 bases, with 10 bases sitting between them. Germline loops: CDR1 MNHEY, CDR2 SMNVEV (reference sequence). There are 12 residues in the CDR3. The DNA of the CDR3 is TGTGCCAGCAGCCCTTCGGGTTACGAGCAGTACTTC. Translated, it gives CASSPSGYEQYF.

The chain couples TRBV4-1 to TRBJ1-2; D ambiguous. Germline assignment: CDR1 MGHRA and CDR2 YSYEKL. V was cut by 0 bases and J by 5 bases, with 13 bases left in between. This CDR3 has 15 residues. This CDR3 is CASSQEGRSVYGYTF. CDR3 bases: TGCGCCAGCAGCCAAGAAGGGAGATCCGTGTATGGCTACACCTTC.

This chain links TRBV21-1 with TRBJ1-3. TRBV21-1 is a pseudogene segment. CDR3 size: 21 residues. The CDR3 reads CASSKPCWGGKASDSGNTIYF. The DNA for the CDR3 is TGTGCCAGCAGCAAACCATGTTGGGGCGGCAAAGCTAGCGACTCTGGAAACACCATATATTTT.

The genes are TRBV27 and TRBJ1-5; TRBD1 matches at 7 bases. V lost 10 bases, J lost 0 bases, and 3 bases stayed unmatched. The CDR3 loop spans 13 amino acids. The germline gives CDR1 MNHEY, CDR2 SMNVEV (reference sequence). The CDR3, as DNA: TGTGCCACGGGACAGTATAGCAATCAGCCCCAGCATTTT. It translates to CATGQYSNQPQHF.

This chain joins TRBV9 and TRBJ2-7, with 12 bases matching TRBD1. J lost 7 bases, V lost 2 bases, and 10 bases had no gene match. The germline CDR1 and CDR2 sequences are SGDLS and YYNGEE. CDR3 length: 16 amino acids. The CDR3 DNA reads as TGTGCCAGCAGCGTGATGGGGACAGGGGGCGCGGAGGAGCAGTACTTC. Its translation: CASSVMGTGGAEEQYF.

The V and J genes are TRBV9 and TRBJ2-7; 8 bases are a match to TRBD2. V shed 4 bases, J shed 3 bases, and the junction held 3 bases outside the gene matches. The germline gives CDR1 SGDLS, CDR2 YYNGEE. The CDR3 length is 13 residues. DNA for the CDR3: TGTGCCAGCAGCTCCGGGACTAGCTACGAGCAGTACTTC. Protein product: CASSSGTSYEQYF. Full variable domain (rest looked up from reference TRBV9 and TRBJ2-7): DSGVTQTPKHLITATGQRVTLRCSPRSGDLSVYWYQQSLDQGLQFLIQYYNGEERAKGNILERFSAQQFPDLHSELNLSSLELGDSALYFCASSSGTSYEQYFGPGTRLTVT.

V and J are TRBV9 and TRBJ2-5, with 9 bases aligning to TRBD1. Germline CDR1 reads SGDLS; CDR2 reads YYNGEE. The CDR3 extends over 14 amino acids. V lost 7 bases and J lost 1; bases outside the gene matches: 5. This chain's CDR3 is CASGQGLSQETQYF. The DNA of the CDR3 is TGTGCCAGCGGACAGGGGCTATCCCAAGAGACCCAGTACTTC. The full variable domain, in which reference TRBV9 and TRBJ2-5 provide the parts outside the CDR3, is DSGVTQTPKHLITATGQRVTLRCSPRSGDLSVYWYQQSLDQGLQFLIQYYNGEERAKGNILERFSAQQFPDLHSELNLSSLELGDSALYFCASGQGLSQETQYFGPGTRLLVL.

The V gene is TRBV5-4, the J gene TRBJ2-1; possibly TRBD2 for D (6 bases). V was trimmed by 4 bases and J by 4 bases, leaving 15 bases between them. This CDR3 comprises 15 residues. Germline CDR1 and CDR2: SGHNT and YYREEE (reference sequence). The CDR3 loop reads CASSHPGLSYNEQFF. The CDR3, as DNA: TGTGCCAGCAGCCATCCGGGACTTAGTTACAATGAGCAGTTCTTC.

J is TRBJ1-5 and V is TRBV28; D unresolved. Trimming shortened V by 3 bases and J by 5 bases, and 5 bases separated the two germline ends. CDR3 length: 12 amino acids. Germline assignment: CDR1 MDHEN and CDR2 SYDVKM. CDR3 amino acids: CASSFNDQPQHF. The CDR3 bases are TGTGCCAGCAGTTTTAATGATCAGCCCCAGCATTTT.

The chain recombines TRBV5-1 with TRBJ2-7; 7 nucleotides agree with TRBD2. CDR3 size: 16 residues. J lost 1 base, V lost 0 bases, and 7 bases had no gene match. The germline gives CDR1 SGHRS, CDR2 YFSETQ. In DNA form, the CDR3 reads TGCGCCAGCAGCTTGGCCGGGGCGGGAGTTTCCTACGAGCAGTACTTC. Protein sequence: CASSLAGAGVSYEQYF.

This chain connects TRBV4-3 to TRBJ1-5; D uncertain. CDR1 and CDR2 (germline): LGHNA, YSLEER. The CDR3 has 14 residues. Trimming stripped 0 bases from V and 5 bases from J, with 8 bases between. CDR3 bases: TGCGCCAGCAGCCAAGATTCACGAGATCAGCCCCAGCATTTT. Protein product: CASSQDSRDQPQHF.

The V and J genes are TRBV15 and TRBJ1-3; a weak D match, TRBD1 (5 bases). Germline lookup yields CDR1 LNHNV and CDR2 YYDKDF (reference sequence). CDR3 length equals 16 residues. Trimming stripped 1 base from V and 0 bases from J, with 10 bases between. CDR3 DNA: TGTGCCACCAGCAGAGGGGGGATCGTCTCTGGAAACACCATATATTTT. It codes for CATSRGGIVSGNTIYF. The whole variable domain, remainder taken from reference TRBV15 and TRBJ1-3, is DAMVIQNPRYQVTQFGKPVTLSCSQTLNHNVMYWYQQKSSQAPKLLFHYYDKDFNNEADTPDNFQSRRPNTSFCFLDIRSPGLGDTAMYLCATSRGGIVSGNTIYFGEGSWLTVV.

CDR3 sequence reads: CASSHNDNSGTYEQYF. The CDR3 DNA is TGTGCCAGCAGTCACAATGACAATTCGGGCACCTACGAGCAGTACTTC. V is TRBV4-2 and J is TRBJ2-7; no firm D call. Trimming removed 6 bases from V and 2 bases from J, with 20 bases in between. CDR1 is LGHNA and CDR2 is YNFKEQ in the germline V gene. The CDR3 runs to 16 residues.

This CDR3 reads CASSEQGAIWYEQYF. The DNA for the CDR3 is TGTGCCAGTAGCGAACAGGGGGCGATCTGGTACGAGCAGTACTTC. The rearrangement uses TRBV19 and TRBJ2-7, with 9 bases lining up with TRBD1. Germline CDR1 LNHDA, CDR2 SQIVND (reference sequence). The V and J ends lost 6 bases and 4 bases, in that order; junction bases with no gene match: 10. The CDR3 consists of 15 residues.